The text below deals with one T cell receptor beta chain. Its antigen remains undetermined. Per-base quality was not reported, and no clone a single base away is much larger than it. This sample is part of a study of cytomegalovirus exposure and HLA in healthy donors (dated by TCRdb to the late 2010s). A note on the overall study: In an earlier analysis of several hundred of the donors, about 260 Gb of sequence data and 90 million to 120 million unique TCR beta sequences from 180 million or so T cells were reported. Among the roughly 380 genotyped donors, approximately 76% belonged to the genetic ancestry cluster associated with self-reported Caucasian donors. A later analysis re-examined previously published TCR beta repertoires from roughly 650 donors and added high-resolution HLA genotyping to investigate patterns of TCR occurrence. The later analysis used no new phenotypic data to find candidate immune exposures, relying instead on TCR beta sequences and their occurrence across donors. An early release covering roughly 580 HLA-typed donors comprised roughly 300 gigabases of sequencing data and roughly 86 million unique TCR sequences. The study profiled the T cell repertoires of fewer than 850 subjects by immunosequencing and related them to cytomegalovirus serostatus. Class I and class II HLA loci were covered by the typing at four-digit resolution. The number of typed donors differed by locus: about 620-640 for A, B, C, DRB1 and DQB1; 500 to 550 for DQA1; approximately 610 for DPA1; and some 470 for DPB1. In an earlier analysis of 587 of the donors, high-throughput TCR beta sequencing was used to judge whether each TCR beta V gene segment behaved as functional or pseudogenic. Along with the 666-subject first cohort, a separate validation cohort of over 90 different subjects was used. Among some 400 genotyped donors of the cohort, an average of about 240,000 unique TCR beta nucleotide sequences was sequenced per donor, of which 15% to 20% were non-productive. Donor age, sex, ethnicity and CMV serostatus were compiled together with the repertoire data. High-throughput TCR immunosequencing, statistical association of individual TCRs with disease status, and machine learning were combined to predict cytomegalovirus infection status. Roughly 5 DR-DQ haplotypes were handled as single units for association and clustering because linkage in the cohort was strong. All discovery cohort repertoires had been generated on a single sequencing platform. A later genetic analysis used genome-wide SNP genotypes for 398 of the 666 donors, treating that subset as a discovery cohort. The study aimed to test whether signatures of past pathogen exposure could be identified by cataloging public T cell receptors.

Libraries were made using the immunoSEQ multiplex PCR assay. For the multiplex PCR, a mixture combining 60 forward primers for TCR Vbeta segments and 13 reverse primers for TCR Jbeta segments was used. A multiplex PCR assay on genomic DNA amplified the CDR3 region of rearranged TCR beta genes. The Illumina HiSeq System was used to sequence the amplified TCR beta libraries as 87-base-pair reads. In the authors' own workflow: In a later analysis, tens of millions of unique TCR beta chains were counted across the approximately 670 repertoires, and approximately 9.9 million of these chains were shared by at least two donors. Raw reads were error-corrected and collapsed into unique sequences by a nearest-neighbor algorithm in which closely related sequences were merged to remove PCR and sequencing errors. To assign V, D and J gene segments, CDR3 sequences were aligned to IMGT reference sequences. For a sequence to be retained, at least a six-nucleotide match to both a V gene segment and a J gene segment was required. A rearrangement counted as productive if the CDR3 had no stop codons and remained in frame with V and J, and every other rearrangement counted as non-productive. Following IMGT convention, CDR3 was defined as the stretch from the second conserved V-encoded cysteine up to the conserved J-encoded phenylalanine. The earlier analysis of 587 of the donors excluded sequences that lacked an unambiguous match to a single V gene segment. In an earlier analysis of 500 to 750 of the donors, V segments were called functional above 56.7% productive rearrangements and were called segregating when the between-donor standard deviation exceeded 5%. A statistical classification framework was developed to diagnose cytomegalovirus status using the catalog of TCR beta chain sequences. In a later analysis, V and J genes were assigned by comparing TCR nucleotide sequences against IMGT/GENE-DB human TR gene sequences. A later analysis assigned CDR3 sequences and most-parsimonious VDJ recombination scenarios with the TCRdist pipeline. A later analysis defined each TCR beta chain by its CDR3 amino acid sequence plus V-gene family, and excluded reads lacking a unique V-gene family. In a later analysis, around 650 highly shared, low-generation-probability nucleotide sequences were removed to address suspected cross-contamination and a sequencing artifact. In a later analysis, a clonal expansion index for each public chain was calculated from normalized within-repertoire ranks of inferred template counts. A later analysis computed generation probabilities with a VDJ recombination model fitted to out-of-frame rearrangements, and checked the results against IGoR. In a later analysis, TCR-TCR, TCR-HLA and TCR-CMV co-occurrence was scored with hypergeometric tests, and a repertoire-size bias correction was applied to TCR pairs. False discovery rates were estimated in a later analysis by permuting HLA or CMV assignments 20 times. In a later analysis, co-occurring TCRs were grouped using DBSCAN, with TCRdist sequence similarity added in when clustering inside HLA-allele-positive subsets. For co-occurrence clustering, repertoires with fewer than 30,000 or more than 120,000 public chains were excluded, along with five repertoires with anomalous nucleotide sharing. In TCRdb, the immuneACCESS table is reduced to in-frame sequences with V and J assigned. These tables do not hold every clone; where another copy was compared, an unresolved V gene accounts for under half, and the others remain unexplained. V, J and clone size reflect that table, while D and trimming were determined from the DNA. The sample contains roughly 170,000 clones, 80% to 85% of them found a single time. Of the sample, more than 1.5% is held by the ten largest clones.

The investigation overall reported the following: Because HLA typing was missing for some donors at each locus, association tests included only the typed subset. Some IMGT-functional V segments, including TRBV6-2 and TRBV6-3, could not be told apart with the 87-base-pair reads, so those segments were excluded. A few of the identified cytomegalovirus-associated TCR beta chains were confirmed in vitro to be specific for cytomegalovirus antigens. A total of fewer than 200 TCR beta chains were listed by the study as associated with cytomegalovirus. Assigning TCR associations to individual alleles was difficult when HLA alleles, especially DR and DQ, strongly co-occurred. In a later genetic analysis, fewer N-insertions in productive TCRs were reported among donors in an Asian-associated ancestry cluster than the 666-donor mean. A group of highly shared sequence variants was considered likely to be a technical artifact of the sequencing pipeline. A further reported finding was that TCR beta sequences accurately predicted the HLA-A and HLA-B alleles for most subjects in the first cohort. Several of the top co-occurrence clusters appeared to be linked to parvovirus B19, influenza, CMV and Epstein-Barr virus, according to a later analysis. The presence/absence analyses assumed that sequencing depth was roughly uniform across donors, and that assumption may not be true. Only TCR beta chains were sequenced in this cohort, and the absence of alpha or paired-chain data limited detectable features. Compared with equally common non-associated chains, HLA-associated TCR beta chains in a later analysis were more clonally expanded and had lower generation probabilities. A later analysis associated 16,951 TCR beta sequences with specific HLA alleles at a false discovery rate of 0.05. Because counts were too low, more than 15 rarely observed V segments, including chromosome 9 orphons, were excluded from the earlier analysis of 587 of the donors. Most CMV-associated TCR beta chains appeared to be HLA-restricted in a later analysis, and the HLA associations seemed to be driven largely by CMV exposure. In an earlier analysis of more than 500 of the donors, most TCR beta V segments appeared in productive rearrangements about 87% or about 30% of the time, broadly matching IMGT annotations. In both the original and validation cohorts, the classifier was reported to diagnose cytomegalovirus status with high specificity and sensitivity. Across donors, most TCR sequences were observed very rarely, whereas some public TCRs were present in many individuals. CMV serostatus was the only immune exposure information available for the cohort. An association between a missense DCLRE1C variant and V-gene and J-gene trimming of TCR beta chains was found in a later genetic analysis and replicated in an independent cohort. According to the authors, the approach could potentially be generalized to other disease states and immunological phenotypes. Linkage disequilibrium might explain the correlated functional status among segregating V segments, but an unknown experimental factor could not be excluded. In a later analysis, TCR association rates were found to vary across HLA loci, with the most associated TCRs seen for DRB1 alleles and the fewest for HLA-C alleles.

Looking up the germline V gene yields CDR1 SGHTA and CDR2 FQGNSA. The CDR3 holds 14 amino acids from the cysteine to the phenylalanine. The read is trimmed to its CDR3 DNA, 42 bases read in frame from base 1. V gives up 1 base and J gives up 7 bases, and the segment between their germline ends measures 10 bases. The cohort consisted of approximately 670 healthy bone marrow donors. Cohort members were all nominally healthy when sampled, although unrecorded immune exposures were likely present. The donor was CMV seronegative and belonged to the group of approximately 320 seronegative cohort members. A peripheral blood sample was provided by each donor, and peripheral blood mononuclear cells were used for TCR beta sequencing. The Qiagen DNeasy Blood Extraction Kit was used to extract genomic DNA from the blood cell samples.

Specimen: PBMCs. The TCR originated in a man in his forties or fifties in good health and CMV-seronegative. Here the chain combines TRBV7-2 and TRBJ1-4, and possibly TRBD1, on 6 matching bases. CDR3 loop: CASSLVQGPEKLFF. DNA sequence: TGTGCCAGCAGCTTAGTACAGGGCCCTGAAAAACTGTTTTTT.